Here is one TCR beta chain with its context. How the authors handled the data: Estimated nucleated cell counts came from reference gene primer amplification. TCRdb's copy holds only in-frame clones and misses some; the assay was immunoSEQ multiplex PCR. V, J and clone size are those of that table, while D and trimming were read from the DNA. The profile shows about 81,000 clones, over 90% of them singletons. V gave up 5 bases and J gave up 7 bases, with 10 bases separating them. CDR3 length equals 12 residues. Looked up from germline, CDR1 is SGHNT and CDR2 is YENEEA. These data originate in a study of blood T cell repertoires in COVID-19. As for the study in general: Samples came from the United States, Italy and Spain, spanning acute and convalescent COVID-19. T cells, B-cell-depleted T cells, or PBMCs provided the cDNA or gDNA that served as material.

The clonotype comes from a human donor with active COVID-19. The donor label of this sample is uncertain. The V call is TRBV11-3, the J call TRBJ2-3; D is uncertain. The sequencing input was peripheral blood. CDR3 nucleotides: TGTGCCAGCAGCCCCGGCAGGAATACGCAGTATTTT. Translated: CASSPGRNTQYF.